This T cell receptor beta chain was observed in a study of blood T cell repertoires in COVID-19 (dated by TCRdb to 2018 to 2021). With respect to the entire study: Collaborator samples came from the United States, Italy and Spain and covered acute and convalescent phases of COVID-19. The prospective study material was composed of cDNA or gDNA derived from T cells, B-cell-depleted T cells, or PBMCs. Subjects who had been exposed to COVID-19, were actively infected with it, or had recovered from it provided the deeply sampled blood TCRbeta repertoires that made up the dataset. The repertoires were released in a freely available public database intended as a resource for research on the immune response to SARS-CoV-2. Samples came from the ongoing ImmuneRACE study (first 160 participants) plus 1,254 subjects from 6 global collaborators. Nearly every sample came with metadata listing a de-identified subject ID, COVID-19 status, age in years and sex. Where HLA class I and class II types were available, the types were taken from metadata supplied by the sample provider, not from assay-based typing.

In the prospective study, participants were roughly 18 to 89 years old, resided in fewer than 25 geographic areas of the United States, and were enrolled through a virtual design. In the prospective study, cohorts were assigned on the basis of participant-reported clinical history obtained from a screening survey and a study questionnaire. A participant counted as exposed if, within 2 weeks of entering the study, that participant had been in contact with someone who had a PCR-confirmed or clinician-diagnosed COVID-19 case. Each participant in the prospective study had whole blood, serum and a nasopharyngeal or oropharyngeal swab collected by mobile phlebotomists. Additional blood draws and questionnaires over an approximately 2-month period could optionally be provided by prospective study participants. Blood samples from the prospective study were shipped frozen or at room temperature prior to DNA extraction.

TCRbeta CDR3 regions were amplified from genomic DNA using the immunoSEQ Assay, a bias-controlled multiplex PCR. In the original analysis: Within the assay, amplification of reference gene primers was used to estimate how many nucleated cells each sample contained. To quantify the absolute abundance of each unique TCRbeta CDR3 rearrangement, sequence reads were collapsed and filtered. For each sample, productive Simpson clonality was calculated as the square root of Simpson's diversity index over productive rearrangements. TCRdb re-hosts the immuneACCESS table, in-frame sequences only. Its copies lack some clones; in the studies checked, an unresolved V gene accounts for under half of them, and the cause for the rest is not known. That table supplies the V and J calls and clone size; D and trimming were determined from the DNA. For this sample the table gives about 220,000 clones, of which around 87% were detected only once. Roughly 15% of the sample is taken by the ten largest.

Results and caveats for the whole study, not just this receptor: The quantity of clinical and demographic metadata differed by source and by participant and was supplied without curation.

V is shortened by 1 base, J by 7 bases, and the region joining them spans 13 bases. From the germline V gene, CDR1 is LGHNT and CDR2 is FRNRAP. The CDR3 holds 15 amino acids from the cysteine to the phenylalanine. The CDR3 DNA has 45 bases and is translated from base 1. To note about this clone: Its antigen is not yet known. Qualities for individual bases were not recorded, and no much larger clone is one base off.

The sequenced material came from PBMCs or T cells enriched from blood (not recorded which). The rearrangement joined TRBV12-5 to TRBJ2-2; confidence is insufficient to name the D gene. The receptor was isolated from a man younger than 40 who had been exposed to COVID-19. The DNA sequence is given as TGTGCTAGTGGTTTGGGGCAGGTTCGTGTCGGGGAGCTGTTTTTT. This yields the protein CASGLGQVRVGELFF.